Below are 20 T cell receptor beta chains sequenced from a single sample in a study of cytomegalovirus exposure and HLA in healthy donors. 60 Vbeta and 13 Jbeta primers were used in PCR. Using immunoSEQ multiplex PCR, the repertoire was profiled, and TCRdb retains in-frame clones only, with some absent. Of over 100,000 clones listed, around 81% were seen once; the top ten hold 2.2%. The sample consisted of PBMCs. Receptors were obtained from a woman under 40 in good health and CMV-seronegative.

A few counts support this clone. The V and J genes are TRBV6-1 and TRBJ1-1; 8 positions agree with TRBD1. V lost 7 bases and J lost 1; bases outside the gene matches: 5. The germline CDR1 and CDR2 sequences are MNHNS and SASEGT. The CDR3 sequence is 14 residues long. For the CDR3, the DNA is TGTGCCAGCAAACCGACAGGGGAGAACACTGAAGCTTTCTTT. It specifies CASKPTGENTEAFF.

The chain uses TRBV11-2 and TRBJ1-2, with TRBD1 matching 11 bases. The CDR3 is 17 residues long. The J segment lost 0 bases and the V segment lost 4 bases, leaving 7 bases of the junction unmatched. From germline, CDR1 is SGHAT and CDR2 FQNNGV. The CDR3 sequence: CASSSLGTGGPNYGYTF. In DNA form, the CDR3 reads TGTGCCAGCAGCTCCCTCGGGACAGGGGGACCTAACTATGGCTACACCTTC.

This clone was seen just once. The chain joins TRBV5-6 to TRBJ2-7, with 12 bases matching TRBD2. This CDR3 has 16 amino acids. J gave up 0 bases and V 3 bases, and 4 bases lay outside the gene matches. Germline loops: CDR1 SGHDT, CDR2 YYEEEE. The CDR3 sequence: CASSWGLAGSSYEQYF. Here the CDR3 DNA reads TGTGCCAGCAGCTGGGGACTAGCGGGTTCCTCCTACGAGCAGTACTTC.

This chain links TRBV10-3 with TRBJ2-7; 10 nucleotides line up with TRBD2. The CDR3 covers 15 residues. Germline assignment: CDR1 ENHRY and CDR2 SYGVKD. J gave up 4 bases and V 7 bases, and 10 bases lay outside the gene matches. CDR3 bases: TGTGCCATCACCCCCGGGACTAGCGATCCTTACGAGCAGTACTTC. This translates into CAITPGTSDPYEQYF.

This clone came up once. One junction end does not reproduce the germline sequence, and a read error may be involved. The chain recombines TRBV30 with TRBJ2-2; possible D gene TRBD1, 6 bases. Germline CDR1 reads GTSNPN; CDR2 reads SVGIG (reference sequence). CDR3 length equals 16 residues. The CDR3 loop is CAWSHLQGPEHRGAVF. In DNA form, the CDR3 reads TGTGCCTGGAGCCACTTACAGGGACCTGAACACCGGGGAGCTGTTTTT.

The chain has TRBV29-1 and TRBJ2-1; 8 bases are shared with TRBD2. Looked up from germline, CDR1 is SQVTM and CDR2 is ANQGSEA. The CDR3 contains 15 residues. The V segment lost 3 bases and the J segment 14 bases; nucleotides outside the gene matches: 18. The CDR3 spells CSVELGQSGRFRKFF. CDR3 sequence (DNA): TGCAGCGTTGAGTTGGGACAAAGCGGGAGATTTAGAAAGTTCTTC.

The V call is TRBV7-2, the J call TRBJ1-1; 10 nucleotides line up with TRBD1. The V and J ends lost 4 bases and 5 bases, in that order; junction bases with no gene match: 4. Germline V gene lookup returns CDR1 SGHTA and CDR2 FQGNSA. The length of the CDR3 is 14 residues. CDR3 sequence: CASSYRGQGTEAFF. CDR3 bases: TGTGCCAGCAGCTACAGGGGACAGGGGACTGAAGCTTTCTTT. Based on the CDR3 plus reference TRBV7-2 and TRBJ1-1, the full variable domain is GAGVSQSPSNKVTEKGKDVELRCDPISGHTALYWYRQSLGQGLEFLIYFQGNSAPDKSGLPSDRFSAERTGGSVSTLTIQRTQQEDSAVYLCASSYRGQGTEAFFGQGTRLTVV.

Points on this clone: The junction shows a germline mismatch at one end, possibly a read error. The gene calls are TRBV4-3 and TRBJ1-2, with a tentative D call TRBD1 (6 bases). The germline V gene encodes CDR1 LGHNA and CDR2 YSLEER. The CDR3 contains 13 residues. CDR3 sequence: CVSSQEDSSGYTF. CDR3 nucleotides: TGCGTCAGCAGCCAAGAGGACAGCTCTGGCTACACCTTC.

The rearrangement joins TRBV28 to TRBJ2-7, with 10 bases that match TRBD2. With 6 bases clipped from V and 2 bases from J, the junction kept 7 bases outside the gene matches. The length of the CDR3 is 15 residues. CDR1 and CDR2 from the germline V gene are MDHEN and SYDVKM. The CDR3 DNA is TGTGCCAGCAGCCCCCAAGCGGGAGGGCCCTACGAGCAGTACTTC. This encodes CASSPQAGGPYEQYF.

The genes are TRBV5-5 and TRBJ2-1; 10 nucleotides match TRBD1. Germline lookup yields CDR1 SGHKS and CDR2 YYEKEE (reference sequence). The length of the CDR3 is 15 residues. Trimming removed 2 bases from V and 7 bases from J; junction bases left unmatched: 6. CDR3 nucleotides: TGTGCCAGCAGCTTAGAGGGACAGGGGCCTAATGAGCAGTTCTTC. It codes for CASSLEGQGPNEQFF.

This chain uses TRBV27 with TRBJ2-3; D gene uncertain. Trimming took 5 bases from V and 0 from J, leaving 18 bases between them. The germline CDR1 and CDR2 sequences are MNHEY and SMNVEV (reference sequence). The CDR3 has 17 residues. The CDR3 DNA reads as TGTGCCAGCAGTCTCGTCTGGCCAACCGCTAGCACAGATACGCAGTATTTT. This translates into CASSLVWPTASTDTQYF.

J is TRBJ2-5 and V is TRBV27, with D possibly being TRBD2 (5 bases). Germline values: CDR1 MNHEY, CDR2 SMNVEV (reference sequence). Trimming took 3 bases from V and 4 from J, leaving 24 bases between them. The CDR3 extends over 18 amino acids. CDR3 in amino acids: CASSFPRDARPRAETQYF. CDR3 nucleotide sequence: TGTGCCAGCAGTTTTCCCCGCGACGCTCGACCGAGGGCAGAGACCCAGTACTTC.

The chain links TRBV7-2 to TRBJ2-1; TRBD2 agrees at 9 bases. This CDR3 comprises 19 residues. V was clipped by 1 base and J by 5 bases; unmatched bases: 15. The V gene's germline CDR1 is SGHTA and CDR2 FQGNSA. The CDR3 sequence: CASSLVSPHFAGGDNEQFF. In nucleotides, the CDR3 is TGTGCCAGCAGCTTAGTAAGCCCGCATTTTGCGGGAGGGGACAATGAGCAGTTCTTC.

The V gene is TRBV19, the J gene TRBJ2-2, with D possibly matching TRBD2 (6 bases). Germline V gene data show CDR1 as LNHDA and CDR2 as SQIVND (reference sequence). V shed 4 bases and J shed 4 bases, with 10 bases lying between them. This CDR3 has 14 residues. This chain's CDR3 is CASSRWTTTGELFF. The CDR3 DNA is TGTGCCAGTAGTAGGTGGACTACCACCGGGGAGCTGTTTTTT. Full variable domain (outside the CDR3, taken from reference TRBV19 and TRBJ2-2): DGGITQSPKYLFRKEGQNVTLSCEQNLNHDAMYWYRQDPGQGLRLIYYSQIVNDFQKGDIAEGYSVSREKKESFPLTVTSAQKNPTAFYLCASSRWTTTGELFFGEGSRLTVL.

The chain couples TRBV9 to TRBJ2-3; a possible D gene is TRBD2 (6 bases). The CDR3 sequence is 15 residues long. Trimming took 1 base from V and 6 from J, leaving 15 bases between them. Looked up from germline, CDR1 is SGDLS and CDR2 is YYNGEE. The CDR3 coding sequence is TGTGCCAGCAGCGTATTCGTGGGGGGAGCGGATACGCAGTATTTT. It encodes CASSVFVGGADTQYF.

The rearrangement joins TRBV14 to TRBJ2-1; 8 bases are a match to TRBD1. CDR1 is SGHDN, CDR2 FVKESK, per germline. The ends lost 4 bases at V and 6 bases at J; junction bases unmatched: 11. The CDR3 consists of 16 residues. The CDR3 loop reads CASSRVGQGDTNEQFF. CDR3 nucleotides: TGTGCCAGCAGCCGCGTCGGACAGGGTGACACCAATGAGCAGTTCTTC.

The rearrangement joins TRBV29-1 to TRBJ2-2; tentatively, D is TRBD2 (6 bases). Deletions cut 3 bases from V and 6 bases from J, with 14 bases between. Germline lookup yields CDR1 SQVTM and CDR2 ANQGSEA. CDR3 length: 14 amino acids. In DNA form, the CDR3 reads TGCAGCGTTGAGTGGGGACTCCATGCCGGGGAGCTGTTTTTT. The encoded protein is CSVEWGLHAGELFF.

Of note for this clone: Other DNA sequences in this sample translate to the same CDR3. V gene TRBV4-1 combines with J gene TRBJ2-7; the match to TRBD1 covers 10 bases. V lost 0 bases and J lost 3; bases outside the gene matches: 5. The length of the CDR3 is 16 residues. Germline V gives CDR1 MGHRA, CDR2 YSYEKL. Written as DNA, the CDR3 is TGCGCCAGCAGCCAAGAAGTGGGGGACAGGGGCTACGAGCAGTACTTC. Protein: CASSQEVGDRGYEQYF.

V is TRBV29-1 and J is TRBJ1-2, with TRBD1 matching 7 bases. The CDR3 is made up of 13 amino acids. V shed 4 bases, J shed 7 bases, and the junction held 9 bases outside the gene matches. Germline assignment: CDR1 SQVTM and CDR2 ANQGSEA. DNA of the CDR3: TGCAGCGTTGTAGACCCAGGGGGTCGTGGCTACACCTTC. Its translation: CSVVDPGGRGYTF.

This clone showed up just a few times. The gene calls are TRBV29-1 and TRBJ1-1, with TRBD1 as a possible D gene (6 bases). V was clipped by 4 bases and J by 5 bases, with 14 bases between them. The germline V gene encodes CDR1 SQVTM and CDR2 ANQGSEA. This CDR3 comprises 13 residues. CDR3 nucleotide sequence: TGCAGCGTTGTAACAGGGACATCAACTGAAGCTTTCTTT. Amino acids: CSVVTGTSTEAFF.